This T cell receptor (beta chain) was obtained from a study of cytomegalovirus exposure and HLA in healthy donors. At the level of the study: Most donors, approximately 82% of a few hundred genotyped, fell in the Caucasian-associated ancestry cluster.

As for this clone: Antigen specificity is unknown.

Trimming cost V 8 bases and J 3 bases; bases outside gene matches: 5. The germline gives CDR1 MDHEN, CDR2 SYDVKM. The CDR3 runs to 14 residues. PCR involved 60 Vbeta and 13 Jbeta primers. The table came from immunoSEQ multiplex PCR; TCRdb's copy has only in-frame clones and leaves some out. The sample holds around 150,000 clones, 76% seen once. Study outcomes and limitations: 87-base-pair reads could not separate some V segments, including TRBV6-2 and TRBV6-3.

Donors were ostensibly healthy at sampling, although undocumented immune exposures were probable. V and J are TRBV28 and TRBJ2-7, with 12 positions matching TRBD2. The TCR comes from a man aged 35-49 years in good health and CMV-seronegative. Sample: PBMCs. CDR3 nucleotides: TGTGCCAGCCAGACTAGCGGGAGCATCTACGAGCAGTACTTC. Translated, it gives CASQTSGSIYEQYF.